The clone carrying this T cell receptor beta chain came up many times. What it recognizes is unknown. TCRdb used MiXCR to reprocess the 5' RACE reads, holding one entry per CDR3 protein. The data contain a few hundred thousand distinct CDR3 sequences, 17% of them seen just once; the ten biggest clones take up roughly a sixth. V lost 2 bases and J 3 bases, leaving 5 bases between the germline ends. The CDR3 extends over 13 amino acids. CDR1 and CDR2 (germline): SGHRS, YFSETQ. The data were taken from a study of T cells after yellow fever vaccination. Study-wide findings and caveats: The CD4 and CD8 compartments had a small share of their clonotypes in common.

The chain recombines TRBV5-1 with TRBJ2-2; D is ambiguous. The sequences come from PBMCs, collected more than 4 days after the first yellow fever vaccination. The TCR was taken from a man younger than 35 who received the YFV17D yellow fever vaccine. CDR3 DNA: TGCGCCAGCAGCTTAATGGACACCGGGGAGCTGTTTTTT. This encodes CASSLMDTGELFF.